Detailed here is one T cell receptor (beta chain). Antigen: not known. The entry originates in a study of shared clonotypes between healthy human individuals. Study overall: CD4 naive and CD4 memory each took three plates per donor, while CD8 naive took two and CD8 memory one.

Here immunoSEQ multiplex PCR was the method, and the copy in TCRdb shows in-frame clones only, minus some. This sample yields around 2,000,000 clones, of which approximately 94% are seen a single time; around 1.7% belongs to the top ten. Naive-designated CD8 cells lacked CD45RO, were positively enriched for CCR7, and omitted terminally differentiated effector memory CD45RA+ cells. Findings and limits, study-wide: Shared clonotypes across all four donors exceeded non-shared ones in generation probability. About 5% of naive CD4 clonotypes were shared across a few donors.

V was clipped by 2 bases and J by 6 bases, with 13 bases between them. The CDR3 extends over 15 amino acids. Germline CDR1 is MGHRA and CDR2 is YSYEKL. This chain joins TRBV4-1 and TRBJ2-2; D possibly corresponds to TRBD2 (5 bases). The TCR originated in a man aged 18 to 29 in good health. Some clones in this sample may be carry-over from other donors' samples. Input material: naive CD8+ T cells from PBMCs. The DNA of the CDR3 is TGCGCCAGCAGCCAAACGATGTTCGGGGCCGGGGAGCTGTTTTTT. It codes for CASSQTMFGAGELFF.